This T cell receptor (beta chain) is drawn from a study of T cells in Graves' hyperthyroidism and ophthalmopathy. Background on the study: Any treatment followed the collection of peripheral blood at initial diagnosis. Findings of the study overall: From stable hyperthyroidism, ophthalmopathy was separated by a 13 V-J model.

Germline CDR1 is LNHDA and CDR2 is SQIVND (reference sequence). The CDR3 has 16 amino acids. The ends lost 3 bases at V and 7 bases at J; junction bases unmatched: 8. This clonotype showed up just a few times. Antigen unknown. Amplified TCR beta CDR3 regions derived from RNA transcripts. HTBI primers drove first-round RT-PCR of the TCR CDR3. MiXCR, applied by TCRdb to the multiplex PCR reads, yields one record per CDR3 protein. The data hold over 300,000 distinct CDR3 sequences, with around 13% observed a single time. The rearrangement uses TRBV19 and TRBJ1-6, with 8 positions matching TRBD1. Sequenced input: blood. The sequence derives from a woman aged 55-69 years with Graves' hyperthyroidism. CDR3 bases: TGTGCCAGTAGTATTTCGACAGGGGTAAGGAATTCACCCCTCCACTTT. As protein: CASSISTGVRNSPLHF. The complete variable domain, with remaining parts taken from reference TRBV19 and TRBJ1-6, reads DGGITQSPKYLFRKEGQNVTLSCEQNLNHDAMYWYRQDPGQGLRLIYYSQIVNDFQKGDIAEGYSVSREKKESFPLTVTSAQKNPTAFYLCASSISTGVRNSPLHFGNGTRLTVT.